A selection of T cell receptor beta chains follows, all from one sample in a study of T cell changes during pregnancy in multiple sclerosis. The method was immunoSEQ multiplex PCR; TCRdb's version includes in-frame clones alone and lacks a portion of them. This repertoire shows 100,000 to 130,000 clones, less than 95% found once; its top ten account for 0.65% to 0.9%. The material was peripheral blood, obtained in the third trimester of pregnancy. The source of these receptors is a female donor in good health, enrolled as a control in a pregnancy study. Each CDR3 is given with its conserved first and last residue. The order of the fields is J gene, V gene, clone size, D gene, CDR3 protein, CDR3 DNA. A D gene is named only where the DNA matches it firmly. Size tells how often a clone was seen (once, few, many) or the class of an expanded clone, and some rows leave it out.

>TRBJ2-3|TRBV4-3|NA|TRBD1
CASSQEWTGAFSDTQYF
TGCGCCAGCAGCCAAGAGTGGACAGGGGCTTTTTCAGATACGCAGTATTTT
>TRBJ1-3|TRBV9|NA|NA
CASSVDSGEGNTIYF
TGTGCCAGCAGCGTAGATTCAGGGGAGGGAAACACCATATATTTT
>TRBJ2-7|TRBV27|NA|TRBD1
CASKRTGSYEQYF
TGTGCCAGCAAGCGGACAGGGTCCTACGAGCAGTACTTC
>TRBJ1-2|TRBV29-1|once|TRBD1
CSVGTGDGYTF
TGCAGCGTTGGGACAGGGGATGGCTACACCTTC
>TRBJ1-5|TRBV10-3|once|TRBD1
CAIREGQGGNQPQHF
TGTGCCATCAGGGAGGGACAGGGTGGCAATCAGCCCCAGCATTTT
>TRBJ1-1|TRBV27|NA|TRBD1
CASSLRQGRAFF
TGTGCCAGCAGTTTAAGACAGGGTCGGGCTTTCTTT
>TRBJ1-5|TRBV12-5|NA|TRBD1
CASGAGTGSNQPQHF
TGTGCTAGTGGGGCAGGGACAGGGAGCAATCAGCCCCAGCATTTT
>TRBJ1-2|TRBV11-1|few|NA
CASSPKGGVRGYTF
TGTGCCAGCAGCCCCAAAGGCGGGGTTCGGGGCTACACCTTC
>TRBJ2-1|TRBV10-3|NA|NA
CAISESSSSYNEQFF
TGTGCCATCAGTGAGTCCTCGAGCTCCTACAATGAGCAGTTCTTC
>TRBJ1-4|TRBV11-1|NA|NA
CASSLNPDEKLFF
TGTGCCAGCAGCTTAAATCCGGATGAAAAACTGTTTTTT
>TRBJ2-3|TRBV7-2|once|TRBD1
CASSLDRGTDTQYF
TGTGCCAGCAGCTTGGACAGGGGAACAGATACGCAGTATTTT
>TRBJ1-3|TRBV9|NA|NA
CASSVAGVSGNTIYF
TGTGCCAGCAGCGTAGCAGGGGTCAGTGGAAACACCATATATTTT
>TRBJ2-5|TRBV4-3|NA|TRBD2
CASSQDRRGGPLGETQYF
TGCGCCAGCAGCCAAGATCGGCGGGGGGGCCCCCTGGGTGAGACCCAGTACTTC
>TRBJ2-2|TRBV7-7|NA|NA
CASSQSNTGELFF
TGTGCTAGCAGCCAAAGCAACACCGGGGAGCTGTTTTTT
>TRBJ2-3|TRBV27|NA|NA
CASIPGTSSSTDTQYF
TGTGCCAGCATTCCAGGGACATCCTCTAGCACAGATACGCAGTATTTT
>TRBJ1-4|TRBV10-3|NA|NA
CAISQEQGGDEKLFF
TGTGCCATCAGTCAGGAACAGGGTGGGGATGAAAAACTGTTTTTT
>TRBJ1-1|TRBV5-1|NA|TRBD1
CASSLDRVNTEAFF
TGCGCCAGCAGCTTAGACAGGGTAAACACTGAAGCTTTCTTT
>TRBJ1-2|TRBV13|NA|TRBD1
CASSPAGTGVYGYTF
TGTGCCAGCAGCCCGGCCGGGACAGGTGTTTATGGCTACACCTTC
>TRBJ2-3|TRBV6-4|once|TRBD2
CASSTTGLAAATQYF
TGTGCCAGCAGTACAACGGGACTAGCAGCTGCTACGCAGTATTTT
>TRBJ2-7|TRBV4-2|NA|NA
CASSPTEGPSYEQYF
TGTGCCAGCAGCCCGACGGAGGGCCCCTCCTACGAGCAGTACTTC
>TRBJ1-6|TRBV2|NA|NA
CASTSYNSPLHF
TGTGCCAGCACTAGTTATAATTCACCCCTCCACTTT
>TRBJ2-7|TRBV4-1|NA|TRBD1
CASSRQGPYEQYF
TGCGCCAGCAGCCGACAGGGCCCCTACGAGCAGTACTTC
>TRBJ1-6|TRBV6-5|NA|NA
CASSFRQADSPLHF
TGTGCCAGCAGTTTCCGACAGGCCGATTCACCCCTCCACTTT
>TRBJ1-1|TRBV19|NA|TRBD1
CASMFQGASTEAFF
TGTGCCAGCATGTTCCAGGGGGCCAGCACTGAAGCTTTCTTT
>TRBJ1-1|TRBV11-1|NA|TRBD1
CASSRDSPLNTEAFF
TGTGCCAGCAGCCGGGACAGCCCCCTGAACACTGAAGCTTTCTTT
>TRBJ2-3|TRBV5-1|once|NA
CASSLERQATTDTQYF
TGCGCCAGCAGCTTGGAGCGGCAGGCAACCACAGATACGCAGTATTTT
>TRBJ2-1|TRBV5-1|NA|TRBD2
CASSLGAGGVYNEQFF
TGCGCCAGCAGCTTGGGAGCGGGGGGGGTCTACAATGAGCAGTTCTTC
>TRBJ1-5|TRBV30|NA|TRBD1
CAWSAGTADTENQPQHF
TGTGCCTGGAGTGCCGGGACAGCTGACACTGAGAATCAGCCCCAGCATTTT
>TRBJ2-7|TRBV5-6|NA|NA
CASSFGPGSYEQYF
TGTGCCAGCAGCTTTGGTCCAGGCTCCTACGAGCAGTACTTC
>TRBJ1-2|TRBV18|NA|NA
CASSPRENGNGYTF
TGTGCCAGCTCACCGAGGGAGAACGGAAATGGCTACACCTTC
>TRBJ2-1|TRBV14|NA|TRBD2
CASSQVVAGNVYEQFF
TGTGCCAGCAGCCAAGTTGTAGCGGGGAATGTTTACGAGCAGTTCTTC
>TRBJ2-1|TRBV15|NA|TRBD2
CATSRDRLAGGSEQFF
TGTGCCACCAGCAGAGATCGGCTAGCGGGGGGTTCGGAGCAGTTCTTC
>TRBJ2-1|TRBV30|NA|TRBD1
CAWSGTGTYNEQFF
TGTGCCTGGTCCGGGACAGGGACCTACAATGAGCAGTTCTTC
>TRBJ1-1|TRBV7-8|NA|NA
CASSQGNTEAFF
TGTGCCAGCAGCCAGGGGAACACTGAAGCTTTCTTT